This T cell receptor (beta chain) was sequenced in a study of vaccination effects on CD4 cells after COVID-19. General study results and limits: Healthy vaccinees showed cross-reactivity with common cold coronaviruses in only 1 of 255 vaccine-induced clones. Both infection-induced and vaccine-induced clones contracted markedly at late post-vaccination timepoints.

This clone was recorded once. As yet, its antigen is unknown. Before sequencing, viral peptide pools were used by the ViraFEST assay to expand antigen-specific CD4+ T cells. Upon completion of about ten days in culture, CD4+ T cells were isolated. Vaccine recipients lacked prior SARS-CoV-2 infection and had negative nucleocapsid antibodies. Roughly 1.9 million PBMC per well received 10 IU/ml IL-2 and approximately 11 ug/ml peptides in culture. It was on days 3 and 7 that half the medium was replaced with IL-2 medium. Assay: immunoSEQ multiplex PCR; the TCRdb copy retains only in-frame clones and omits some. The data show about 41,000 clones, with under 85% seen just once and 2.5% to 3% held by the top ten. The material was CD4+ T cells from PBMCs cultured with HCoV-NL63 spike peptides, obtained before COVID-19 vaccination. The source of this sequence is a human donor who received a COVID-19 vaccine.

The CDR3 DNA reads TGCGCCAGCAGCTTGGCCCTTAACTATGGCTACACCTTC. Translated, it gives CASSLALNYGYTF. The chain joins TRBV5-1 to TRBJ1-2; D is uncertain. CDR1 and CDR2 from the germline V gene are SGHRS and YFSETQ. With 0 bases removed from V and 1 base from J, the gap between germline ends came to 4 bases. CDR3 size: 13 residues.